This T cell receptor beta chain appears in the sequencing data of a study of cytomegalovirus exposure and HLA in healthy donors. This CDR3 region has 13 residues. Germline V gene sequence: CDR1 SGHRS, CDR2 YFSETQ. The junction had 4 bases not matched to a gene; V was cut back by 7 bases and J by 2 bases. The PCR contained 60 Vbeta and 13 Jbeta primers. TCRdb's table, derived via immunoSEQ multiplex PCR, lists solely in-frame clones and lacks some. The sample lists under 200,000 clones; around 77% were seen once. Sequenced material: PBMCs. This chain uses TRBV5-1 with TRBJ2-7, with 9 bases identical to TRBD1. The receptor comes from a man in his 60s in good health and CMV-seronegative. The CDR3 DNA sequence: TGCGCCAGCGCGGGACAGGGCGCCTACGAGCAGTACTTC. Its translation: CASAGQGAYEQYF.